The next 13 T cell receptor beta chains were all read from a single sample in a study of blood T cell repertoires in COVID-19. Produced via immunoSEQ multiplex PCR; TCRdb's table is partial and in-frame only. The table has roughly 250,000 clones, approximately 85% seen once; the top ten hold 1.9%. The sequencing sample was made of PBMCs or T cells enriched from blood (not recorded which). These receptors came from a woman aged 50 to 60 who had recovered from COVID-19.

The V gene is TRBV25-1, the J gene TRBJ1-6; D unclear. Germline V lookup: CDR1 MGHDK, CDR2 SYGVNS. The V end lost 8 bases, the J end lost 2 bases, and 10 bases lay between the germline ends. The CDR3 is 14 residues long. The CDR3 here is CASGQAPYNSPLHF. In DNA, the CDR3 is TGTGCCAGCGGCCAGGCGCCCTATAATTCACCCCTCCACTTT.

The chain employs TRBV2 and TRBJ2-7; 8 bases match TRBD2. Trimming cost V 7 bases and J 0 bases; bases outside gene matches: 8. The germline CDR1 and CDR2 sequences are SNHLY and FYNNEI. CDR3 length: 15 residues. The CDR3 region is CASKDRTSSSYEQYF. The CDR3 nucleotides are TGTGCCAGCAAAGACCGGACTAGCTCCTCCTACGAGCAGTACTTC.

The chain has TRBV28 and TRBJ1-1; D is perhaps TRBD1 (6 bases). The CDR3 runs 13 residues. Germline V CDR1 and CDR2: MDHEN, SYDVKM. Trimming pared 7 bases from V and 5 bases from J, leaving 14 bases between. Written as DNA, the CDR3 is TGTGCCAGCACCTCGATAGGACAGACTGAAGCTTTCTTT. It encodes CASTSIGQTEAFF.

The rearrangement links TRBV7-9 to TRBJ2-7, with D perhaps TRBD1 (6 bases). Per germline, CDR1 SEHNR and CDR2 FQNEAQ (reference sequence). Trimming shortened V by 1 base and J by 7 bases, and 14 bases separated the two germline ends. The CDR3 runs to 14 residues. CDR3 coding DNA: TGTGCCAGCAGCTTAGACAGGGTCGGTAGGGAGCAGTACTTC. This gives the protein CASSLDRVGREQYF.

This CDR3 is CASSLGNPYEQYF. CDR3 coding DNA: TGTGCCAGCAGCTTGGGCAACCCCTACGAGCAGTACTTC. J is TRBJ2-7 and V is TRBV7-9; D is ambiguous. Germline CDR1 reads SEHNR; CDR2 reads FQNEAQ (reference sequence). V lost 3 bases and J 2 bases, leaving 8 bases between the germline ends. The CDR3 is made up of 13 amino acids.

The chain recombines TRBV7-3 with TRBJ2-1, with TRBD2 matching 8 bases. Losses at the gene ends were 0 bases for V and 9 bases for J; bases not matched to a gene: 10. CDR3 length: 16 residues. The germline V gene encodes CDR1 SGHTA and CDR2 FQGTGA. This chain's CDR3 is CASSLTPGTRGGEQFF. The CDR3 DNA reads as TGTGCCAGCAGCTTAACCCCCGGGACTAGGGGGGGTGAGCAGTTCTTC.

The chain combines TRBV5-1 with TRBJ2-3; 7 nucleotides agree with TRBD1. The CDR3 extends over 15 amino acids. V lost 3 bases to trimming and J lost 0 bases; unmatched junction nucleotides: 4. Germline V gene data show CDR1 as SGHRS and CDR2 as YFSETQ. CDR3: CASSSGQISTDTQYF. DNA for the CDR3: TGCGCCAGCAGCTCGGGACAGATTAGCACAGATACGCAGTATTTT.

The chain carries TRBV5-1 and TRBJ2-7, with D possibly TRBD2 on 6 matching bases. V was cut by 5 bases and J by 7 bases, with 16 bases left in between. The CDR3 spans 13 residues. Per the germline V gene, CDR1 is SGHRS and CDR2 is YFSETQ. DNA of the CDR3: TGCGCCAGCAGTCGGGCCCCTCGGGAGGAGCAGTACTTC. Protein product: CASSRAPREEQYF.

The chain recombines TRBV27 with TRBJ2-7, with D tentatively TRBD2 (5 bases). Germline V gives CDR1 MNHEY, CDR2 SMNVEV (reference sequence). This CDR3 is built from 15 residues. Trimming pared 2 bases from V and 2 bases from J, leaving 13 bases between. The CDR3 protein is CASSLLARTPYEQYF. The DNA of the CDR3 is TGTGCCAGCAGTTTACTAGCCCGAACCCCCTACGAGCAGTACTTC.

The genes are TRBV10-3 and TRBJ1-1, with 7 bases lining up with TRBD1. Germline V gene sequence: CDR1 ENHRY, CDR2 SYGVKD. The V segment lost 5 bases and the J segment 5 bases; nucleotides outside the gene matches: 5. The CDR3 loop spans 13 amino acids. The CDR3 DNA sequence: TGTGCCATCAGTCAGGGGGTACGAACTGAAGCTTTCTTT. It encodes CAISQGVRTEAFF.

This clone was detected a few times. The chain recombines TRBV29-1 with TRBJ2-2, with 9 bases fitting TRBD1. The CDR3 runs to 12 residues. The ends lost 4 bases at V and 6 bases at J; junction bases unmatched: 0. Germline CDR1 and CDR2: SQVTM and ANQGSEA. The CDR3 region has the DNA TGCAGCGTTGGACAGGGGGCCGGGGAGCTGTTTTTT. Protein product: CSVGQGAGELFF.

This clone was counted only a few times. V is TRBV12-3 or TRBV12-4 and J is TRBJ2-7; the D gene is possibly TRBD2 (5 bases). This CDR3 contains 13 residues. The V and J ends lost 3 bases and 6 bases respectively, with 12 bases between them. The CDR3 region is CASSFSYSAEQYF. In DNA, the CDR3 is TGTGCCAGCAGTTTTAGCTATAGCGCCGAGCAGTACTTC.

The gene calls are TRBV5-1 and TRBJ1-1; TRBD1 might be the D (5 bases). Germline assignment: CDR1 SGHRS and CDR2 YFSETQ. V was clipped by 6 bases and J by 3 bases, with 18 bases between them. This CDR3 is 15 amino acids long. For the CDR3, the DNA is TGCGCCAGCAAAAGCCCCCAGGGCGTGGACACTGAAGCTTTCTTT. Encoded protein: CASKSPQGVDTEAFF.